One and the same sample provided the 17 T cell receptor beta chains below, sequenced in a study of blood T cell repertoires in COVID-19. Sequencing was performed with immunoSEQ multiplex PCR; in TCRdb, only in-frame clones are kept and a portion is missing. The profile shows 200,000 to 250,000 clones, about 85% of them singletons. Sequencing was performed on peripheral blood. These receptors were collected from a woman aged 80 or over with active or convalescent COVID-19.

This clone was counted a single time. V and J are TRBV5-1 and TRBJ2-4; 11 nucleotides agree with TRBD1. Germline assignment: CDR1 SGHRS and CDR2 YFSETQ. Germline trimming cut 4 bases from V and 2 bases from J; bases unmatched to any gene: 8. This CDR3 has 17 residues. CDR3 DNA sequence: TGCGCCAGCAGCAACAGGACAGGGGGCTCGACCAAAAACATTCAGTACTTC. Its translation: CASSNRTGGSTKNIQYF.

This clone occurred a few times. This sequence joins TRBV5-6 and TRBJ2-7, with 9 bases lining up with TRBD2. CDR3 size: 15 residues. From germline, CDR1 is SGHDT and CDR2 YYEEEE. With V trimmed by 4 bases and J by 2 bases, 7 bases remained unmatched. The CDR3 loop is CASSRIAGATYEQYF. The CDR3 coding sequence is TGTGCCAGCAGCCGGATAGCGGGAGCCACCTACGAGCAGTACTTC.

This chain uses TRBV5-1 with TRBJ1-1; no firm D call. V was pared by 5 bases and J by 3 bases, with 20 bases between. Germline V gene lookup returns CDR1 SGHRS and CDR2 YFSETQ. CDR3 length: 16 residues. CDR3 sequence: CASRPREGSGDTEAFF. The CDR3 region has the DNA TGCGCCAGCAGGCCACGGGAGGGTTCTGGGGACACTGAAGCTTTCTTT. The full variable domain, with the rest looked up from reference TRBV5-1 and TRBJ1-1, is KAGVTQTPRYLIKTRGQQVTLSCSPISGHRSVSWYQQTPGQGLQFLFEYFSETQRNKGNFPGRFSGRQFSNSRSEMNVSTLELGDSALYLCASRPREGSGDTEAFFGQGTRLTVV.

The rearrangement links TRBV28 to TRBJ2-1; TRBD2 is a possible D gene (6 bases). Deletions cut 4 bases from V and 7 bases from J, with 17 bases between. CDR1 and CDR2 from the germline V gene are MDHEN and SYDVKM. The CDR3 covers 15 residues. The CDR3 sequence is CASSYHQLATNEQFF. Written as DNA, the CDR3 is TGTGCCAGCAGTTACCACCAGCTAGCGACGAATGAGCAGTTCTTC.

The chain combines TRBV19 with TRBJ2-1; 11 positions match TRBD2. There are 19 residues in the CDR3. V was clipped by 5 bases and J by 2 bases; unmatched bases: 14. Per germline, CDR1 LNHDA and CDR2 SQIVND (reference sequence). CDR3 residues: CASSQIPASGRIAYNEQFF. The DNA for the CDR3 is TGTGCCAGTAGTCAGATCCCCGCTAGCGGGAGGATAGCCTACAATGAGCAGTTCTTC.

The chain joins TRBV5-4 to TRBJ2-3; D perhaps matches TRBD2 (6 bases). The CDR3 runs 17 residues. V was shortened by 0 bases and J by 6 bases, with 20 bases between the two germline ends. Germline CDR1 and CDR2: SGHNT and YYREEE (reference sequence). CDR3 in amino acids: CASSLGSPAAREDTQYF. The CDR3 DNA sequence: TGTGCCAGCAGCTTGGGGAGCCCCGCGGCACGGGAGGATACGCAGTATTTT.

The V and J genes are TRBV5-1 and TRBJ2-2, with 8 bases fitting TRBD1. The CDR3 totals 18 residues. From germline, CDR1 is SGHRS and CDR2 YFSETQ. Trimming at V came to 5 bases and at J to 1 base, leaving 13 bases not matched to a gene. In DNA, the CDR3 is TGCGCCAGCAGAACTCTAATCACCGGGACAGGGAACACCGGGGAGCTGTTTTTT. This encodes CASRTLITGTGNTGELFF.

The count of this clone is one. The CDR3 loop is CSVDTGKSYNEQFF. CDR3 coding DNA: TGCAGCGTTGATACGGGGAAGTCCTACAATGAGCAGTTCTTC. J is TRBJ2-1 and V is TRBV29-1; D possibly corresponds to TRBD2 (5 bases). The CDR3 is 14 amino acids. Germline lookup yields CDR1 SQVTM and CDR2 ANQGSEA. The ends were cut back, 3 bases at V and 1 base at J, with 10 bases in the middle.

J is TRBJ2-5 and V is TRBV7-3; tentatively, D is TRBD2 (5 bases). The V gene lost 5 bases and the J gene lost 3 bases, with 10 bases spanning the gap. CDR1 is SGHTA, CDR2 FQGTGA, per germline. CDR3 length: 13 amino acids. The CDR3 DNA sequence: TGTGCCAGCAGCAGAACTAGAGAAGAGACCCAGTACTTC. Its translation: CASSRTREETQYF.

This clone occurred a few times. This chain uses TRBV27 with TRBJ1-1; D call uncertain. V shed 2 bases and J shed 1 base, with 5 bases lying between them. Germline V gene sequence: CDR1 MNHEY, CDR2 SMNVEV (reference sequence). This CDR3 region has 13 residues. CDR3 sequence (DNA): TGTGCCAGCAGTTTAAAGCAGAACACTGAAGCTTTCTTT. Residues: CASSLKQNTEAFF.

Remarks on this clone: The sample contains more than one DNA sequence encoding this CDR3. The V call is TRBV5-1, the J call TRBJ1-3; D call uncertain. The CDR3 covers 14 residues. In germline, CDR1 is SGHRS, CDR2 YFSETQ. The V gene lost 3 bases and the J gene lost 0 bases, with 7 bases spanning the gap. DNA of the CDR3: TGCGCCAGCAGCTCAGGTGGCTCTGGAAACACCATATATTTT. This translates into CASSSGGSGNTIYF.

The chain is built from TRBV9 and TRBJ1-4; 8 positions match TRBD1. With 0 bases clipped from V and 7 bases from J, the junction kept 8 bases outside the gene matches. Germline CDR1 reads SGDLS; CDR2 reads YYNGEE. This CDR3 region has 16 residues. The CDR3 nucleotides read TGTGCCAGCAGCGTAGAGGGCAGGGGGCCGATTGAAAAACTGTTTTTT. This codes for CASSVEGRGPIEKLFF. Full variable domain (rest looked up from reference TRBV9 and TRBJ1-4): DSGVTQTPKHLITATGQRVTLRCSPRSGDLSVYWYQQSLDQGLQFLIQYYNGEERAKGNILERFSAQQFPDLHSELNLSSLELGDSALYFCASSVEGRGPIEKLFFGSGTQLSVL.

The rearrangement uses TRBV11-3 and TRBJ2-2, with 8 bases matching TRBD2. V shed 1 base, J shed 4 bases, and the junction held 2 bases outside the gene matches. The CDR3 runs to 15 residues. Looked up from germline, CDR1 is SGHNT and CDR2 is YENEEA. The CDR3 bases are TGTGCCAGCAGCTTAGTGGCGGGGGGCACCGGGGAGCTGTTTTTT. This encodes CASSLVAGGTGELFF.

This rearrangement joins TRBV6-5 to TRBJ2-1; TRBD2 matches 14 bases. The CDR3 is made up of 15 amino acids. V shed 6 bases and J 6 bases; nucleotides not matched to a gene: 4. Per germline, CDR1 MNHEY and CDR2 SVGAGI. DNA of the CDR3: TGTGCCAGCAGGCGTGGGACTAGCGGGAGCAATGAGCAGTTCTTC. It yields the protein CASRRGTSGSNEQFF.

The chain couples TRBV24-1 to TRBJ1-2, with 8 positions matching TRBD1. The CDR3 spans 16 residues. Germline V gene data show CDR1 as KGHDR and CDR2 as SFDVKD. V dropped 3 bases and J dropped 4; count of bases not matched to a gene: 9. CDR3 protein: CATSDPTGGDIYGYTF. The CDR3 bases are TGTGCCACCAGTGATCCTACAGGGGGAGATATCTATGGCTACACCTTC.

This chain connects TRBV11-1 to TRBJ1-1; 7 bases agree with TRBD1. With V trimmed by 3 bases and J by 1 base, 5 bases remained unmatched. Germline V gene sequence: CDR1 SGHAT, CDR2 FQDESV (reference sequence). The CDR3 runs to 15 residues. This CDR3 is CASSFSGTANTEAFF. CDR3 nucleotide sequence: TGTGCCAGCAGCTTTTCCGGGACAGCGAACACTGAAGCTTTCTTT.

The table lists this clone with a few counts. V usage is TRBV5-4 and J usage is TRBJ1-1, with 9 bases aligning to TRBD1. This CDR3 contains 14 residues. Germline V gives CDR1 SGHNT, CDR2 YYREEE (reference sequence). V lost 1 base, J lost 5 bases, and 3 bases stayed unmatched. CDR3 sequence (DNA): TGTGCCAGCAGCTTGAACAGGGGGCGGACTGAAGCTTTCTTT. It is translated as CASSLNRGRTEAFF.